The rows below give T cell receptor beta chains drawn from one sample of a study of blood T cell repertoires in COVID-19. Clones were sequenced by immunoSEQ multiplex PCR, and TCRdb holds only the in-frame ones, with some missing. The sample holds about 27,000 clones; approximately 83% are singletons and the top ten take 25%. Sequenced material: peripheral blood. Receptors originate from a man aged 65 to 85 with active COVID-19. Both conserved end residues are part of each CDR3. The D gene is left open where the match is weak. Clone size is not always given. Where it is, it says once, few, many or a class for expanded clones.

size	J	V	D	DNA	CDR3
-	TRBJ2-7	TRBV11-2	TRBD1	TGTGCCAGCAGCTTCCAACCGGGACAGGGGGTCCACGAGCAGTACTTC	CASSFQPGQGVHEQYF
-	TRBJ1-2	TRBV5-1	-	TGCGCCAGCAGCATACATCCAACATATGGCTACACCTTC	CASSIHPTYGYTF
-	TRBJ2-3	TRBV2	-	TGTGCCAGCAGTTTATCCTATTCGGGCACAGATACGCAGTATTTT	CASSLSYSGTDTQYF
-	TRBJ1-2	TRBV7-6	-	TGTGCCAGCAGCCTAAAACCAGACAGTGGCTATGGCTACACCTTC	CASSLKPDSGYGYTF
few	TRBJ2-1	TRBV3-1/TRBV3-2	TRBD1	TGTGCCAGCAGCCAGATAAACAGGGGGTATGGCTACAATGAGCAGTTCTTC	CASSQINRGYGYNEQFF
-	TRBJ2-1	TRBV20-1	-	TGCAGTGCTAGTAGTGGGAGCTCCTACAATGAGCAGTTCTTC	CSASSGSSYNEQFF
-	TRBJ1-5	TRBV27	-	TGTGCCAGCAGACTGGTGACGGGTCAGCCCCAGCATTTT	CASRLVTGQPQHF
-	TRBJ2-3	TRBV6-5	-	TGTGCCAGCAGGGGAGATTTGGATACGCAGTATTTT	CASRGDLDTQYF
few	TRBJ2-7	TRBV5-1	-	TGCGCCAGCAGCTTGGCCACAGGGTCCTACGAGCAGTACTTC	CASSLATGSYEQYF
-	TRBJ2-7	TRBV10-3	TRBD1	TGTGCCATCAGTGGTTCGGGACAGGGGAATTCCGAGCAGTACTTC	CAISGSGQGNSEQYF
-	TRBJ2-5	TRBV4-1	-	TGCGCCAGCAGCCAAGAGGTAACTAGCCAAGAGACCCAGTACTTC	CASSQEVTSQETQYF
-	TRBJ1-2	TRBV5-1	TRBD1	TGCGCCAGCAGCCGGGACAGGGGGTATGGCTACACCTTC	CASSRDRGYGYTF
-	TRBJ2-7	TRBV19	TRBD2	TGTGCCACCCGGACTAGCGGGGGTTACGAGCAGTACTTC	CATRTSGGYEQYF
-	TRBJ1-1	TRBV19	-	TGTGCCAGTAGTAGTTCGGGGCCAGGGGTCGCTGAAGCTTTCTTT	CASSSSGPGVAEAFF
-	TRBJ1-3	TRBV5-1	TRBD1	TGCGCCAGCAGCTTGCAAGGGACAGGGGATTTTGGAAACACCATATATTTT	CASSLQGTGDFGNTIYF
-	TRBJ1-2	TRBV6-5	-	TGTGCCAGCACTACGGGGTCTAACTATGGCTACACCTTC	CASTTGSNYGYTF
-	TRBJ1-3	TRBV15	-	TGTGCCACCAGCAGCGACACTGGAAACACCATATATTTT	CATSSDTGNTIYF
-	TRBJ1-2	TRBV4-2	-	TGTGCCAGCAGCCAAGCCGGGGAGGGCGATGGCTACACCTTC	CASSQAGEGDGYTF
-	TRBJ2-4	TRBV6-5	-	TGTGCCAGCAGTAATCCAGGGATAGACATTCAGTACTTC	CASSNPGIDIQYF
few	TRBJ1-1	TRBV19	-	TGTGCCAGTAGTACGGGGGGCACGGTCTCTGAAGCTTTCTTT	CASSTGGTVSEAFF
-	TRBJ1-6	TRBV13	TRBD1	TGTGCCAGCAGCTTAGGCTGGACAGGATTTGATAATTCACCCCTCCACTTT	CASSLGWTGFDNSPLHF
-	TRBJ1-6	TRBV6-5	-	TGTGCCACCTCAGGTCAATTACGTTCACCCCTCCACTTT	CATSGQLRSPLHF
-	TRBJ1-1	TRBV9	TRBD1	TGTGCCAGCAGCGCAGGGGGATTGACAGGCACTGAAGCTTTCTTT	CASSAGGLTGTEAFF
once	TRBJ2-3	TRBV24-1	TRBD2	TGTGCCACCAGTGGAGCCAGCGGGAGCCGTACAGATACGCAGTATTTT	CATSGASGSRTDTQYF
few	TRBJ2-1	TRBV5-8	-	TGTGCCAGCAGCTGGTCAAGTAGCTCCTACAATGAGCAGTTCTTC	CASSWSSSSYNEQFF
-	TRBJ2-2	TRBV2	-	TGTGCCAGCAGTGGGACAGCGAACACCGGGGAGCTGTTTTTT	CASSGTANTGELFF
-	TRBJ2-5	TRBV5-6	TRBD2	TGTGCCAGCAGCAGGAGGAGCGGGGGCCAAGAGACCCAGTACTTC	CASSRRSGGQETQYF
-	TRBJ1-4	TRBV7-9	TRBD1	TGTGCCAGCAGCGCAGGGGGTGAAAAACTGTTTTTT	CASSAGGEKLFF
-	TRBJ1-1	TRBV7-8	TRBD1	TGTGCCAGCAGCTTAACAGGGGGGAACACTGAAGCTTTCTTT	CASSLTGGNTEAFF
-	TRBJ2-5	TRBV11-2	-	TGTGCCAGCAGCTTTGGGGGCACCGGGGAGACCCAGTACTTC	CASSFGGTGETQYF
few	TRBJ1-4	TRBV12-2	-	TGTGCAAGTCGCCAAGGCGGATGGGGCTTTAATGAAAAACTGTTTTTT	CASRQGGWGFNEKLFF
-	TRBJ2-1	TRBV5-1	-	TGCGCCAGCAGCTTGATGGGGGCAGAGTACAATGAGCAGTTCTTC	CASSLMGAEYNEQFF
-	TRBJ1-2	TRBV30	-	TGTGCCTGGACGGAGGGAAGTGAGGGCTACACCTTC	CAWTEGSEGYTF
-	TRBJ1-5	TRBV2	-	TGTGCCAGCAGTGGCCCAGGGGCAGGTCAGCCCCAGCATTTT	CASSGPGAGQPQHF
-	TRBJ1-1	TRBV7-8	-	TGTGCCAGCAGCTTTCGGAGGGTCACTGAAGCTTTCTTT	CASSFRRVTEAFF
-	TRBJ1-2	TRBV28	TRBD1	TGTGCCAGCAAAACAGGGGGCAATGGCTACACCTTC	CASKTGGNGYTF
-	TRBJ2-5	TRBV6-1	TRBD2	TGTGCCAGCAGTGAAGGGTTAGCGGGAGGAGAGACCCAGTACTTC	CASSEGLAGGETQYF
once	TRBJ2-2	TRBV6-5	TRBD2	TGTGCCTGCGATCACACGGGCGGGAGCACCGGGGAGCTGTTTTTT	CACDHTGGSTGELFF
-	TRBJ1-5	TRBV6-5	TRBD1	TGTGCCAGCAGGGATCTGACAGGGTGGGACCAGCCCCAGCATTTT	CASRDLTGWDQPQHF
-	TRBJ2-7	TRBV7-2	-	TGTGCCAGCAGCCGGGACACGGAGAGCTACGAGCAGTACTTC	CASSRDTESYEQYF
-	TRBJ2-7	TRBV6-1	-	TGTGCCAGCAGTGAAGCAGGTTCCAGGGCGGGGGAGCAGTACTTC	CASSEAGSRAGEQYF
-	TRBJ2-7	TRBV5-1	-	TGCGCCAGCAGCTCCGGGACATACTACGAGCAGTACTTC	CASSSGTYYEQYF
once	TRBJ1-4	TRBV20-1	-	TGCAGTGCTGCCCCCCAGGAAAAACTGTTTTTT	CSAAPQEKLFF
-	TRBJ1-4	TRBV11-2	-	TGTGCCAGCAGCTTAGGTTTGGGGTATGGACAAACAACTAATGAAAAACTGTTTTTT	CASSLGLGYGQTTNEKLFF
-	TRBJ2-2	TRBV4-1	TRBD2	TGCGCCAGCAGCCAAGATCAGGGACTAGCGCCTTCGGAGCTGTTTTTT	CASSQDQGLAPSELFF
-	TRBJ2-1	TRBV19	-	TGTGCCAGTAGTATAGTGGGACGGGCGGGGCCGTTAAGTGAGCAGTTCTTC	CASSIVGRAGPLSEQFF
-	TRBJ2-5	TRBV5-1	TRBD2	TGCGCCAGCAGCTTGGGCCTAACTAGCGGGACCGCGGAGACCCAGTACTTC	CASSLGLTSGTAETQYF
-	TRBJ2-5	TRBV30	-	TGTGCCTGGAGTATCCCAGGGTCGGAGACCCAGTACTTC	CAWSIPGSETQYF
-	TRBJ1-2	TRBV6-5	-	TGTGCCAGCATCCCTCGGGAGGGCGCAGTACATGGCTACACCTTC	CASIPREGAVHGYTF
-	TRBJ1-4	TRBV18	-	TGTGCCAGCTCACCCAGGATGACTAATGAAAAACTGTTTTTT	CASSPRMTNEKLFF
-	TRBJ1-2	TRBV10-2	-	TGCGCCAGCAGTGGGTTGACGCAGGGCTATGGCTACACCTTC	CASSGLTQGYGYTF
-	TRBJ2-2	TRBV20-1	-	TGCAGTGCTTGTGGTTTGGGGGGCGGGGAGCTGTTTTTT	CSACGLGGGELFF
-	TRBJ1-2	TRBV19	TRBD1	TGTGCCAGTAGGGACAGGGGTACTAACTATGGCTACACCTTC	CASRDRGTNYGYTF
-	TRBJ2-1	TRBV6-2/TRBV6-3	-	TGTGCCAGCAGTCCCCTTACAGAAAATGAGCAGTTCTTC	CASSPLTENEQFF
-	TRBJ1-1	TRBV5-1	-	TGCGCCAGCAGCTTGGAAGTTAGCAGGGCTGAAGCTTTCTTT	CASSLEVSRAEAFF
-	TRBJ2-5	TRBV9	TRBD2	TGTGCCAGCACTGTAAGCGGGGCGGCCCACGAGACCCAGTACTTC	CASTVSGAAHETQYF
-	TRBJ2-1	TRBV2	-	TGTGCCACTTCGGGGTACAATGAGCAGTTCTTC	CATSGYNEQFF
-	TRBJ1-1	TRBV5-1	TRBD1	TGCGCCAGCAGCTTGGGACAGGGCTACACTGAAGCTTTCTTT	CASSLGQGYTEAFF